This TCR beta chain comes out of a study of blood T cell repertoires in COVID-19. Study information: Samples taken during acute and convalescent COVID-19 were collected in the United States, Italy and Spain. Sample material is recorded as cDNA or gDNA derived from T cells, B-cell-depleted T cells, or PBMCs.

This CDR3 region has 14 residues. Between the trimmed V and J ends, which lost 2 bases and 4 bases, there was a span of 9 bases. CDR1 is MNHEY, CDR2 SVGAGI, per germline. Authors' analysis steps: Quantification of nucleated cells was approximated via reference gene primer amplification. The data were produced by immunoSEQ multiplex PCR, yet TCRdb's version contains in-frame clones alone and is incomplete. Clonal size and the V and J genes are those of that table, whereas D and trimming came from the DNA. The table has about 310,000 clones, roughly 87% seen once. The rearrangement links TRBV6-5 to TRBJ1-3; possibly TRBD1 for D (5 bases). This receptor was taken from a man in his forties or fifties with active or convalescent COVID-19. The sequenced sample was peripheral blood. Here the CDR3 DNA reads TGTGCCAGCAGTTACGGGGGGTCCGGAAACACCATATATTTT. It encodes CASSYGGSGNTIYF.